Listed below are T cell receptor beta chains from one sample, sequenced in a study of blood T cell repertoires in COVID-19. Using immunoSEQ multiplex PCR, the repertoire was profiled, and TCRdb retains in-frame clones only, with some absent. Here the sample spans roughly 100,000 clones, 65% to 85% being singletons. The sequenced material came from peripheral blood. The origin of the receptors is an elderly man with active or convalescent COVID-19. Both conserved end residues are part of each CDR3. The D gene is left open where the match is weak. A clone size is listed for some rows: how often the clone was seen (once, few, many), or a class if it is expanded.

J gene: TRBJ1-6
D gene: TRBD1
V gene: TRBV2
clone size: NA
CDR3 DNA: TGTGCCAGCAGCTTAAGACAGGGTAGTTCAAATTCACCCCTCCACTTT
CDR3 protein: CASSLRQGSSNSPLHF

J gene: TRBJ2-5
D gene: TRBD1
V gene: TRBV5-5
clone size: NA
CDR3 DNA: TGTGCCAGCAGCTTCAGGGGGCCGACCCAGTACTTC
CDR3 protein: CASSFRGPTQYF

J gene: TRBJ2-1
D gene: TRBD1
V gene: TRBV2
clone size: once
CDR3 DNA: TGTGCCAGCAGTGACCACGGACAGGGGGCCTTGGCGGTCGTCAATGAGCAGTTCTTC
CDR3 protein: CASSDHGQGALAVVNEQFF

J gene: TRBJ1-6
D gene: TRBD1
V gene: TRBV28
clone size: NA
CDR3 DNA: TGTGCCAGCAGTTCCCCGACAGGGGTAAATTCACCCCTCCACTTT
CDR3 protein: CASSSPTGVNSPLHF

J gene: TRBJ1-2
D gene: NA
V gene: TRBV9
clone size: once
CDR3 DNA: TGTGCCAGCAGCGTAGCTGGGGGGGTCGGCTATGGCTACACCTTC
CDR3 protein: CASSVAGGVGYGYTF

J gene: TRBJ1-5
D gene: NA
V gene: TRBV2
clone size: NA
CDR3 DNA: TGTGCCAGCCGGGCGTCGGGGGGCTGGAGCAATCAGCCCCAGCATTTT
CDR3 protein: CASRASGGWSNQPQHF

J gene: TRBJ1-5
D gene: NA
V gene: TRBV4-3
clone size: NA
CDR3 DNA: TGCGCCAGCAGCCTCTCCCGGAGCAATCAGCCCCAGCATTTT
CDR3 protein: CASSLSRSNQPQHF

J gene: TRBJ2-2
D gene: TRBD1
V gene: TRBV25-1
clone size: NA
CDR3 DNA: TGTGCCAGCAGTCAAGGACAGGAGAACACCGGGGAGCTGTTTTTT
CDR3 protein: CASSQGQENTGELFF

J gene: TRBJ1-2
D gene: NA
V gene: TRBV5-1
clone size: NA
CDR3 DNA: TGCGCCAGCAGCTTGATGGGCAAGGATGGCTACACCTTC
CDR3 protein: CASSLMGKDGYTF

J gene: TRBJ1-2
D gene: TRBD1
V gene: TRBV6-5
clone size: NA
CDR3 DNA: TGTGCCAGCAGCCGAACAGGGGGCGGTAATGGCTACACCTTC
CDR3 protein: CASSRTGGGNGYTF

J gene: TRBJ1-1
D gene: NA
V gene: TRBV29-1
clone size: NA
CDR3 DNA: TGCAGCTCCTTGACAGGCACTGAAGCTTTCTTT
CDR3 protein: CSSLTGTEAFF

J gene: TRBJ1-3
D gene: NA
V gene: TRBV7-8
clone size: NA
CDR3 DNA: TGTGCCAGCAGCCGCGCGGGGGCTGGAAACACCATATATTTT
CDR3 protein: CASSRAGAGNTIYF

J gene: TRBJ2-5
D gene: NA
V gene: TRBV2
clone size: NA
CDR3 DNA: TGTGCCAGCAGTGAATGGCAGGGCCGGGAGACCCAGTACTTC
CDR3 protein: CASSEWQGRETQYF

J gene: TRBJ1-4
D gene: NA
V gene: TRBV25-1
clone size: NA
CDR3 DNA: TGTGCCAGCAGCCTCGGGAGGAGACGGGATGAAAAACTGTTTTTT
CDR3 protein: CASSLGRRRDEKLFF

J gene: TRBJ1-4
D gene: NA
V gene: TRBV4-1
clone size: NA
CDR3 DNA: TGCGCCAGCAGCCAAGACCTAGACCGTGAAAAACTGTTTTTT
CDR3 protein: CASSQDLDREKLFF

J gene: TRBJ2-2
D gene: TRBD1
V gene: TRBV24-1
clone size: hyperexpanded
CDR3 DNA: TGTGCCACCAGTGATCCCGGGACAGGAACCACCGGGGAGCTGTTTTTT
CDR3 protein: CATSDPGTGTTGELFF

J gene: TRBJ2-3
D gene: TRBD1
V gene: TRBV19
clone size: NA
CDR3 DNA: TGTGCCAGTAGTAAGGGGACAGTGGGAACAGATACGCAGTATTTT
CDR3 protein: CASSKGTVGTDTQYF

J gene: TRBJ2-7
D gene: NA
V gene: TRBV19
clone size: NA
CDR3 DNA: TGTGCCAGTAGCCCCGGGGTTCCCTACGAGCAGTACTTC
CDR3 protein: CASSPGVPYEQYF

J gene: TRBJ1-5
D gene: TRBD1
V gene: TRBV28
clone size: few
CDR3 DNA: TGTGCCAGCAGTCCCACCACAGGGGACAATCAGCCCCAGCATTTT
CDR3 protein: CASSPTTGDNQPQHF

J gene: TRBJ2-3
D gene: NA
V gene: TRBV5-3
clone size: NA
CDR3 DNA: TGTGCCAGAAGCCCCCCGGGGGGCGGCACAGATACGCAGTATTTT
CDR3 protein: CARSPPGGGTDTQYF

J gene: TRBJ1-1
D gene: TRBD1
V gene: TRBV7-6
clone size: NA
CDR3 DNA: TGTGCCAGCAGCTTAAAATATGGAGGGGACAGGGCCATCGGGAACACTGAAGCTTTCTTT
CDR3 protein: CASSLKYGGDRAIGNTEAFF

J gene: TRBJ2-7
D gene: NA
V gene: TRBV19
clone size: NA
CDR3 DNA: TGTGCCAGTAAGGGAACAGGGTGGGGCTCCTACGAGCAGTACTTC
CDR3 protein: CASKGTGWGSYEQYF

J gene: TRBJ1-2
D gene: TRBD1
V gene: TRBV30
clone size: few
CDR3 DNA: TGTGCCTGGAGTGTACGGAGACAGGGGGGCTACACCTTC
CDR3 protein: CAWSVRRQGGYTF

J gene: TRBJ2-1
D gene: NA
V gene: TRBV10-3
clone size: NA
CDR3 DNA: TGTGCCATCAGTGGGGGGCAACTCGAGGTTTCCGAGCAGTTCTTC
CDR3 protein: CAISGGQLEVSEQFF

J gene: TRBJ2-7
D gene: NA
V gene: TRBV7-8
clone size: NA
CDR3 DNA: TGTGCCAGCAGCTTAGCCGTAGACAGGGAGCAGTACTTC
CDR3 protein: CASSLAVDREQYF

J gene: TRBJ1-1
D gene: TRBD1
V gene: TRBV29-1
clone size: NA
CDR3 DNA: TGCAGCGTTGAAAAAGGGGGCAACACTGAAGCTTTCTTT
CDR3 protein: CSVEKGGNTEAFF

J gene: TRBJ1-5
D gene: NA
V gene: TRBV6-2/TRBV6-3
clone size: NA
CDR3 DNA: TGTGCCAGCAGTTACTGGGGGGATAGCAATCAGCCCCAGCATTTT
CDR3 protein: CASSYWGDSNQPQHF

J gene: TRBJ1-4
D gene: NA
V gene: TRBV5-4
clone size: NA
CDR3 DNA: TGTGCCAGCAGCTTGGTACCGGGGAGGCCTGAAAAACTGTTTTTT
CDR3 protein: CASSLVPGRPEKLFF

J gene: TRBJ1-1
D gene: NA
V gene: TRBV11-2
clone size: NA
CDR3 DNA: TGTGCCAGCAGCCACAAACCGGGCACTGAAGCTTTCTTT
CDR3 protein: CASSHKPGTEAFF

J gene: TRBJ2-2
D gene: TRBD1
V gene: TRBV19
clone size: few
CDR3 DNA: TGTGCCAGTAGACCGACAGGGTATGGAACCGGGGAGCTGTTTTTT
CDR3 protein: CASRPTGYGTGELFF

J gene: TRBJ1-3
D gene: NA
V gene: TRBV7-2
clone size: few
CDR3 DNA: TGTGCCAGCAGCCAAACCCCCGGGGAGGGGACTGGAAACACCATATATTTT
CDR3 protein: CASSQTPGEGTGNTIYF

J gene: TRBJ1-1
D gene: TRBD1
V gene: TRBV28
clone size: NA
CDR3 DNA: TGTGCCAGCAGTTTCGAGGGGGCGTATACTGAAGCTTTCTTT
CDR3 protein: CASSFEGAYTEAFF

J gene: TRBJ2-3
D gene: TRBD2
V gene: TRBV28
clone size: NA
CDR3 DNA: TGTGCCAGCAGGATCATCGGGGGGGCCTTCACAGATACGCAGTATTTT
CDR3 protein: CASRIIGGAFTDTQYF

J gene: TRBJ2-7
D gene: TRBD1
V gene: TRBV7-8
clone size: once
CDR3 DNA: TGTGCCAGCAGCTTTCTTCTCGGGACAGGGGGCACGCGGGAGCAGTACTTC
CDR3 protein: CASSFLLGTGGTREQYF

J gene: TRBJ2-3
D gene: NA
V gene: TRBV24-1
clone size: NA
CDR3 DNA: TGTGCCACCAGTTCAAGCACAGATACGCAGTATTTT
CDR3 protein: CATSSSTDTQYF

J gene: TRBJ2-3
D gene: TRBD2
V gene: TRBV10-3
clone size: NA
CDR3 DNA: TGTGCCATCAGTGAGTCCAGCGGGGGGGCTGCAGATACGCAGTATTTT
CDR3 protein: CAISESSGGAADTQYF

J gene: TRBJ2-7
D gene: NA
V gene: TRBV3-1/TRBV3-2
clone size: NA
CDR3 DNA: TGTGCCAGCAGCCAAGGACGGGGACTCTACGAGCAGTACTTC
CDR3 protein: CASSQGRGLYEQYF

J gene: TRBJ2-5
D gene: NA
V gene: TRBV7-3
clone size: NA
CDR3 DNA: TGTGCCAGCAGCAAATACAGGGAGGAGACCCAGTACTTC
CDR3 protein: CASSKYREETQYF

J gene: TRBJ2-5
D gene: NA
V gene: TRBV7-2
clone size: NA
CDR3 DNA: TGTGCCAGCAGCTACACCCTCCAAGAGACCCAGTACTTC
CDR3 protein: CASSYTLQETQYF

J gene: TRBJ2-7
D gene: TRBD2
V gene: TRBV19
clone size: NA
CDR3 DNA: TGTGCCTCTACCTCAGCGGGGGGATTCGGGATCTACGAGCAGTACTTC
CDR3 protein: CASTSAGGFGIYEQYF

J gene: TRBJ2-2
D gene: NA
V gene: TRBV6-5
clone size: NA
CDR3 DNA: TGTGCCAGCAGTCAGACCAGGTCGGGGGAGCTGTTTTTT
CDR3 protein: CASSQTRSGELFF

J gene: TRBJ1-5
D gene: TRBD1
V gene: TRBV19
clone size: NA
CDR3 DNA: TGTGCCAGTAGTATAGTTGTCGGCTCCGGGCAGGGGGCCAATCAGCCCCAGCATTTT
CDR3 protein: CASSIVVGSGQGANQPQHF